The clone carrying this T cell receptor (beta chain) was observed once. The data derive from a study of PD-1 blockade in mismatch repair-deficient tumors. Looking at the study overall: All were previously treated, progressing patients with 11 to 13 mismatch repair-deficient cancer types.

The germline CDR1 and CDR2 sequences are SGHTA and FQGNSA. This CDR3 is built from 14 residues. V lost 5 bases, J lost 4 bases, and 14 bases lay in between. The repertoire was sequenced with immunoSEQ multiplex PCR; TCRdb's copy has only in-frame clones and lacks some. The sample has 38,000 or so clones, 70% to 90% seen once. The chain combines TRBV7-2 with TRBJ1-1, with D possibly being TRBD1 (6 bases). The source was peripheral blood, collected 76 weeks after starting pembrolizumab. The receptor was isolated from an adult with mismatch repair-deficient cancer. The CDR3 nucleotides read TGTGCCAGCAGCCCCCAACAGGGAGGCACTGAAGCTTTCTTT. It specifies CASSPQQGGTEAFF.